This T cell receptor beta chain emerged from a study of cytomegalovirus exposure and HLA in healthy donors. Concerning this clone itself: Its matching antigen is unknown.

The study ran its PCR with 60 Vbeta and 13 Jbeta primers. Profiled with immunoSEQ multiplex PCR; TCRdb holds only in-frame clones, not every one. This table has some 150,000 clones, less than 80% appearing once. Overall study findings and caveats: Near-uniform donor sequencing depth was presumed by presence/absence analyses.

Trimming took 5 bases from V and 9 from J; bases not matched to a gene: 6. Germline V gene sequence: CDR1 SGHNT, CDR2 YENEEA. The CDR3 totals 14 residues. Sequenced input: PBMCs. V and J are TRBV11-3 and TRBJ2-1; 11 nucleotides line up with TRBD1. This clonotype was obtained from a man aged 35-49 years in good health and CMV-seronegative. CDR3 sequence: CASSQGQGASEQFF. The CDR3 bases are TGTGCCAGCAGCCAAGGACAGGGGGCATCTGAGCAGTTCTTC.